This T cell receptor beta chain derives from a study of blood T cell repertoires in COVID-19. At the level of the study: Samples taken during acute and convalescent COVID-19 were collected in the United States, Italy and Spain. PBMCs, B-cell-depleted T cells, or T cells were the source of the cDNA or gDNA that made up the material.

CDR3 length: 16 residues. V shed 1 base, J shed 1 base, and the junction held 6 bases outside the gene matches. CDR1 is SGHVS and CDR2 is FNYEAQ in the germline V gene. In the study's own analysis: Reference gene primer amplification gave estimated nucleated cell counts. Measured with immunoSEQ multiplex PCR; TCRdb has only the in-frame clones, and not every one. The V and J calls and clone size were taken over from that table, and D and trimming were inferred from the DNA. There are 150,000 or so clones in the sample; around 73% occur only once, and just over 6% lies in the top ten. The recovered donors of Cohort 3 showed two negative PCRs, clearance, or symptom resolution.

This sequence was found in a woman in her forties or fifties who had recovered from COVID-19. Sequencing was carried out using PBMCs or T cells enriched from blood (not recorded which). This chain joins TRBV7-6 and TRBJ2-5, with 7 bases that match TRBD2. The CDR3 DNA follows: TGTGCCAGCAGCTTAGTGTCGGGGGGATTCCAAGAGACCCAGTACTTC. It translates to CASSLVSGGFQETQYF.